The 30 T cell receptor beta chains in this list originate from one sample, sequenced in a study of CD8 T cells in Susac syndrome. An amount of RNA that ranged from 0.5 to 1 ug was reverse transcribed with random hexamers. TCRdb reprocessed the immunoSEQ multiplex PCR reads with MiXCR, giving one entry per CDR3 protein. The sample includes 75,000 to 100,000 distinct CDR3 sequences, 94% of them seen just once. Specimen: CD8+ T cells from PBMCs. The receptors come from a human donor in good health.

The chain has TRBV6-5 and TRBJ1-5; the D is unclear. Germline V CDR1 and CDR2: MNHEY, SVGAGI. Trimming stripped 2 bases from V and 0 bases from J, with 5 bases between. This CDR3 is built from 14 residues. The CDR3 sequence: CASSYSRSNQPQHF. The CDR3 DNA follows: TGTGCCAGCAGTTACAGTCGTAGCAATCAGCCCCAGCATTTT.

The chain carries TRBV28 and TRBJ1-5; D gene ambiguous. Germline-derived CDR1 and CDR2 are MDHEN and SYDVKM. The length of the CDR3 is 14 residues. V lost 3 bases to trimming and J lost 0 bases, with 6 bases between them. The CDR3 protein is CASSFRYSNQPQHF. Written as DNA, the CDR3 is TGTGCCAGCAGTTTTCGATATAGCAATCAGCCCCAGCATTTT.

V gene TRBV6-1 combines with J gene TRBJ2-1; 8 bases line up with TRBD1. Germline values: CDR1 MNHNS, CDR2 SASEGT. The CDR3 is 14 amino acids. V gave up 3 bases and J gave up 5 bases; unmatched junction bases: 3. CDR3 in DNA: TGTGCCAGCAGTGAGGACAGGGCCCACAATGAGCAGTTCTTC. It specifies CASSEDRAHNEQFF.

The chain is built from TRBV20-1 and TRBJ2-7, with D unclear. Germline values: CDR1 DFQATT, CDR2 SNEGSKA (reference sequence). The CDR3 length is 15 residues. V lost 0 bases, J lost 3 bases, and 15 bases lay in between. CDR3 amino acids: CSARDLTDIRYEQYF. DNA for the CDR3: TGCAGTGCTAGAGATCTAACGGATATTCGCTACGAGCAGTACTTC.

The chain employs TRBV7-8 and TRBJ2-1, with a possible D match to TRBD2 (7 bases). The length of the CDR3 is 15 residues. V was shortened by 6 bases and J by 8 bases, with 20 bases between the two germline ends. Germline V gives CDR1 SGHVS, CDR2 FQNEAQ. CDR3: CASRFGGGSGDEQFF. The DNA of the CDR3 is TGTGCCAGCAGATTCGGGGGCGGGAGCGGCGATGAGCAGTTCTTC.

The genes are TRBV3-1 and TRBJ2-3, with D uncertain. Trimming took off 5 bases at V and 4 bases at J, with 16 bases between the two ends. The CDR3 covers 15 residues. Looked up from germline, CDR1 is LGHDT and CDR2 is YNNKEL (reference sequence). The CDR3 loop is CASSKRAQKADTQYF. The CDR3, as DNA: TGTGCCAGCAGCAAAAGGGCCCAGAAGGCAGATACGCAGTATTTT.

J is TRBJ2-5 and V is TRBV27; 12 positions agree with TRBD2. Per the germline V gene, CDR1 is MNHEY and CDR2 is SMNVEV (reference sequence). The CDR3 has 17 amino acids. V lost 8 bases and J lost 2; bases outside the gene matches: 12. CDR3 region: CASGRGFGTSGQETQYF. DNA for the CDR3: TGTGCCAGCGGACGGGGCTTCGGGACTAGCGGGCAAGAGACCCAGTACTTC.

J is TRBJ2-1 and V is TRBV6-1; D tentatively fits TRBD1 or TRBD2 (5 bases each). Looked up from germline, CDR1 is MNHNS and CDR2 is SASEGT. The CDR3 totals 15 residues. V lost 2 bases, J lost 0 bases, and 8 bases lay in between. The CDR3 bases are TGTGCCAGCAGTGAATGGGGGAGCTCCTACAATGAGCAGTTCTTC. Its translation is CASSEWGSSYNEQFF.

V is TRBV4-1 and J is TRBJ1-2; D gene unclear. V was pared by 4 bases and J by 9 bases, with 9 bases between. This CDR3 has 11 amino acids. From germline, CDR1 is MGHRA and CDR2 YSYEKL. Here the CDR3 reads CASSRDGRYTF. Written as DNA, the CDR3 is TGCGCCAGCAGCCGTGATGGACGCTACACCTTC.

The CDR3 DNA reads as TGTGCCAGCAGTTTAGCGGGGCGGAAGATCTACGAGCAGTACTTC. Encoded protein: CASSLAGRKIYEQYF. The V and J genes are TRBV27 and TRBJ2-7, with D tentatively TRBD2 (6 bases). CDR3 length: 15 residues. Deletions cut 2 bases from V and 3 bases from J, with 14 bases between. Germline V CDR1 and CDR2: MNHEY, SMNVEV (reference sequence).

The chain employs TRBV20-1 and TRBJ2-7; TRBD2 might be the D (5 bases). Germline V gives CDR1 DFQATT, CDR2 SNEGSKA (reference sequence). The germline V and J ends were trimmed by 3 bases and 3 bases, with 12 bases remaining between them. The CDR3 is 13 residues long. CDR3 region: CSASGAEDYEQYV. CDR3 DNA: TGCAGTGCTAGTGGAGCGGAAGACTACGAGCAGTACGTC.

In DNA form, the CDR3 reads TGTGCCAGCAGCTCCAGGTGGGAGCGGGGGTCCGATGAGCAGTTCTTC. Amino acids: CASSSRWERGSDEQFF. The chain is built from TRBV28 and TRBJ2-1; 8 nucleotides agree with TRBD2. CDR1 MDHEN and CDR2 SYDVKM come from the germline V gene. V lost 6 bases to trimming and J lost 8 bases; unmatched junction nucleotides: 15. CDR3 length: 16 amino acids.

This chain joins TRBV24-1 and TRBJ1-2, with TRBD1 matching 7 bases. The trim removed 6 bases at V and 5 bases at J, leaving 5 bases unmatched. Germline loops: CDR1 KGHDR, CDR2 SFDVKD. The CDR3 contains 13 residues. The CDR3 DNA follows: TGTGCCACCAGTCTGATGACAGGGTATGGCTACACCTTC. Translation: CATSLMTGYGYTF.

This chain joins TRBV18 and TRBJ2-1, with D unclear. V was shortened by 6 bases and J by 3 bases, with 18 bases between the two germline ends. The CDR3 is 16 amino acids. The germline V gene encodes CDR1 KGHSH and CDR2 LQKENI. CDR3 sequence: CASSHTGRPDYNEQFF. For the CDR3, the DNA is TGTGCCAGCTCCCACACCGGACGGCCAGACTACAATGAGCAGTTCTTC. Looking up the rest from reference TRBV18 and TRBJ2-1 gives the full variable domain: NAGVMQNPRHLVRRRGQEARLRCSPMKGHSHVYWYRQLPEEGLKFMVYLQKENIIDESGMPKERFSAEFPKEGPSILRIQQVVRGDSAAYFCASSHTGRPDYNEQFFGPGTRLTVL.

The chain is built from TRBV15 and TRBJ2-3, with 8 bases fitting TRBD2. V lost 0 bases to trimming and J lost 2 bases; unmatched junction nucleotides: 4. The length of the CDR3 is 16 residues. The germline CDR1 and CDR2 sequences are LNHNV and YYDKDF (reference sequence). The CDR3 protein is CATSRDPGGATDTQYF. Here the CDR3 DNA reads TGTGCCACCAGCAGAGATCCGGGGGGGGCCACAGATACGCAGTATTTT.

V usage is TRBV20-1 and J usage is TRBJ2-1; 12 nucleotides align to TRBD2. Unmatched junction bases numbered 2, after V lost 5 bases and J lost 3 bases. Germline CDR1 reads DFQATT; CDR2 reads SNEGSKA (reference sequence). The CDR3 totals 14 residues. CDR3 residues: CSAWTSGDYNEQFF. DNA of the CDR3: TGCAGTGCTTGGACTAGCGGGGACTACAATGAGCAGTTCTTC.

J is TRBJ1-5 and V is TRBV27; 8 bases agree with TRBD1. The CDR3 is made up of 19 amino acids. With 2 bases clipped from V and 1 base from J, the junction kept 13 bases outside the gene matches. Germline V gives CDR1 MNHEY, CDR2 SMNVEV (reference sequence). CDR3 bases: TGTGCCAGCAGTTTAAGGGCGGACAGGGTAGGGTACAGCAATCAGCCCCAGCATTTT. Translation gives CASSLRADRVGYSNQPQHF.

The chain couples TRBV9 to TRBJ2-5, with D possibly being TRBD1 or TRBD2 (6 bases each). Trimming removed 0 bases at V and 2 bases at J, with 11 bases between. The CDR3 extends over 15 amino acids. Germline V gene lookup returns CDR1 SGDLS and CDR2 YYNGEE. The DNA for the CDR3 is TGTGCCAGCAGCGTAGAGGGGGGCCTTCAAGAGACCCAGTACTTC. This gives the protein CASSVEGGLQETQYF.

V usage is TRBV13 and J usage is TRBJ2-3; D may be TRBD1 or TRBD2 (5 bases each). The CDR3 is made up of 15 amino acids. Trimming shortened V by 1 base and J by 2 bases, and 10 bases separated the two germline ends. Germline values: CDR1 PRHDT, CDR2 FYEKMQ (reference sequence). CDR3 coding DNA: TGTGCCAGCAGCTTAGCGGGACCGTCCACAGATACGCAGTATTTT. Translated, it gives CASSLAGPSTDTQYF.

V gene TRBV19 combines with J gene TRBJ1-5; tentatively, D is TRBD1 (6 bases). The CDR3 is 14 amino acids. Trimming stripped 5 bases from V and 6 bases from J, with 14 bases between. Germline V gene lookup returns CDR1 LNHDA and CDR2 SQIVND (reference sequence). The CDR3 region is CASSYRVTFQPQHF. CDR3 nucleotide sequence: TGTGCCAGTAGTTACAGGGTCACCTTTCAGCCCCAGCATTTT.

V is TRBV12-5 and J is TRBJ1-1; 10 nucleotides match TRBD1. Germline loops: CDR1 LGHNT, CDR2 FRNRAP. J gave up 5 bases and V 4 bases, and 4 bases lay outside the gene matches. The CDR3 loop spans 14 amino acids. The DNA of the CDR3 is TGTGCTAGTGGTTACCGGGACAGGGGAACTGAAGCTTTCTTT. It codes for CASGYRDRGTEAFF. Looking up the rest from reference TRBV12-5 and TRBJ1-1 gives the full variable domain: DARVTQTPRHKVTEMGQEVTMRCQPILGHNTVFWYRQTMMQGLELLAYFRNRAPLDDSGMPKDRFSAEMPDATLATLKIQPSEPRDSAVYFCASGYRDRGTEAFFGQGTRLTVV.

V and J are TRBV4-1 and TRBJ1-2, with 10 bases lining up with TRBD1. The CDR3 runs to 14 residues. Trimming removed 5 bases from V and 8 bases from J; junction bases left unmatched: 8. Germline V gene lookup returns CDR1 MGHRA and CDR2 YSYEKL. The CDR3 protein is CASSAGTGVGGYTF. In DNA, the CDR3 is TGCGCCAGCAGCGCTGGGACAGGGGTAGGCGGCTACACCTTC.

The chain recombines TRBV15 with TRBJ2-2; a possible D gene is TRBD1 (5 bases). The germline CDR1 and CDR2 sequences are LNHNV and YYDKDF (reference sequence). This CDR3 is 16 amino acids long. V lost 0 bases and J lost 5, with 13 bases in between. The CDR3 DNA reads as TGTGCCACCAGCAGAGATACAGGCGGTGGTACCGGGGAGCTGTTTTTT. It is translated as CATSRDTGGGTGELFF.

Note on this clonotype: The final CDR3 position lacks the conserved phenylalanine or tryptophan, pointing to a likely read error. The chain links TRBV6-2 or TRBV6-3 to TRBJ1-5; D may be TRBD1 (5 bases). Germline assignment: CDR1 MNHEY and CDR2 SVGEGT. Trimming cost V 0 bases and J 5 bases, with 17 bases left between them. The CDR3 has 17 amino acids. The CDR3 reads CASSYSGPDGRDQPQHL. The CDR3 coding sequence is TGTGCCAGCAGTTACTCGGGACCCGATGGTAGAGATCAGCCCCAGCATCTT.

This clonotype was picked up one time. This chain links TRBV9 with TRBJ2-3; D is possibly TRBD1 or TRBD2 (5 bases each). The length of the CDR3 is 15 residues. V shed 0 bases and J shed 2 bases, with 10 bases lying between them. Germline values: CDR1 SGDLS, CDR2 YYNGEE. In DNA, the CDR3 is TGTGCCAGCAGCGTAGGTTCGGGGACCACAGATACGCAGTATTTT. Amino acid sequence: CASSVGSGTTDTQYF.

DNA of the CDR3: TGTGCCAGCAGTCCCCTCGGAGGAGCCTACGAGCAGTACGTC. Translating gives CASSPLGGAYEQYV. This rearrangement joins TRBV6-1 to TRBJ2-7; possible D gene TRBD2, 5 bases. CDR1 is MNHNS, CDR2 SASEGT, per germline. The CDR3 is made up of 14 amino acids. The ends were cut back, 5 bases at V and 2 bases at J, with 13 bases in the middle.

CDR3 DNA sequence: TGTGCCGCACCCAGTTTCGCGTCTAGCACAGATACGCAGTATTTT. Translated, it gives CAAPSFASSTDTQYF. The V call is TRBV6-6, the J call TRBJ2-3; D not resolved. This CDR3 has 15 amino acids. Germline assignment: CDR1 MNHNY and CDR2 SVGAGI (reference sequence). V gave up 11 bases and J gave up 0 bases, with 18 bases separating them.

Note on this clonotype: A junction boundary mismatches the germline segment, possibly from a read error. As DNA, the CDR3 is TGCGCCAGCAGCAAAGAGGGGGTCGAGGGCTCCTACAATGAGCAGTTCTTC. It codes for CASSKEGVEGSYNEQFF. V gene TRBV4-1 combines with J gene TRBJ2-1; possible D gene TRBD1, 6 bases. The CDR3 is made up of 17 amino acids. Germline V gene sequence: CDR1 MGHRA, CDR2 YSYEKL.

The chain joins TRBV6-1 to TRBJ2-1, with 9 bases matching TRBD2. Unmatched junction bases numbered 13, after V lost 7 bases and J lost 6 bases. Per the germline V gene, CDR1 is MNHNS and CDR2 is SASEGT. The CDR3 has 16 residues. The chain's CDR3 is CASTRPSGIAGNEQFF. The CDR3, as DNA: TGTGCCAGCACCCGACCTAGCGGGATCGCGGGCAATGAGCAGTTCTTC.

J is TRBJ2-7 and V is TRBV2, with TRBD2 matching 10 bases. This CDR3 has 15 residues. Germline trimming cut 8 bases from V and 1 base from J; bases unmatched to any gene: 8. Germline V gives CDR1 SNHLY, CDR2 FYNNEI. The CDR3 nucleotides read TGTGCCAGCCCAGCGGGAGGGCAAACATCCTACGAGCAGTACGTC. This sequence encodes CASPAGGQTSYEQYV.